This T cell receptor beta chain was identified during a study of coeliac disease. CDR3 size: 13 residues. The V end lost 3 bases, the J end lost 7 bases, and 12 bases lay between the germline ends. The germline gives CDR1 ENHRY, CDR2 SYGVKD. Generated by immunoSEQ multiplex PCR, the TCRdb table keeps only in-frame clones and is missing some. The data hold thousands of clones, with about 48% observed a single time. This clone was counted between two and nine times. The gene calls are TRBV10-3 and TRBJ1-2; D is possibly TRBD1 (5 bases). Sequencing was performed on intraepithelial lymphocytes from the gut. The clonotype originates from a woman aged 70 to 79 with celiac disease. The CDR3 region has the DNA TGTGCCATCAGTGACCAGGGAGGTCGTGGCTACACCTTC. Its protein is CAISDQGGRGYTF.